The TCR beta chain under discussion was sequenced for a study of breast tumors, draining lymph nodes, adjacent tissues. The V gene's germline CDR1 is MNHNY and CDR2 SVGAGI (reference sequence). This CDR3 has 14 residues. The V and J ends lost 5 bases and 0 bases respectively, with 10 bases between them. MiXCR was run by TCRdb on the multiplex PCR reads, yielding one entry per CDR3 protein. The sample shows a few hundred thousand distinct CDR3 sequences, less than 40% of them seen only once. The lymph nodes were axillary draining lymph nodes from breast cancer patients. The sequencing input was axillary lymph node tissue. V is TRBV6-6 and J is TRBJ1-1; D ambiguous. This sequence was found in a female donor with breast cancer. Some clones in this sample may be carry-over from other donors' samples. The CDR3 DNA follows: TGTGCCAGCAGTCCCGAGCTCATGAACACTGAAGCTTTCTTT. Its protein product is CASSPELMNTEAFF.